The 18 T cell receptor beta chains given below trace back to one sample, sequenced in a study of CD8 T cells in Susac syndrome. The RNA input was roughly 0.45 to 1 ug, and it was reverse transcribed with random hexamers. From the immunoSEQ multiplex PCR reads, TCRdb called clonotypes with MiXCR, one entry per CDR3 protein. Of about 210,000 distinct CDR3 sequences listed, 95% were seen once; the top ten hold 0.1%. The sample taken for sequencing was CD4+ T cells from PBMCs. Receptors originate from a human donor in good health.

This clonotype is a singleton in its sample. The chain uses TRBV3-1 and TRBJ1-1; D is unclear. This CDR3 is 15 amino acids long. V gave up 0 bases and J gave up 2 bases, with 10 bases separating them. CDR1 LGHDT and CDR2 YNNKEL come from the germline V gene (reference sequence). The CDR3 sequence is CASSQEPTPNTEAFF. The CDR3 DNA reads as TGTGCCAGCAGCCAAGAACCAACTCCAAACACTGAAGCTTTCTTT.

The chain combines TRBV12-3 or TRBV12-4 with TRBJ2-6; D gene ambiguous. The CDR3 extends over 14 amino acids. Trimming cost V 0 bases and J 4 bases, with 4 bases left between them. The CDR3 protein is CASSLALGANVLTF. For the CDR3, the DNA is TGTGCCAGCAGTTTAGCGTTGGGGGCCAACGTCCTGACTTTC.

The J gene is TRBJ2-7, the V gene TRBV28; D call uncertain. In germline, CDR1 is MDHEN, CDR2 SYDVKM. The V end was cut by 5 bases, the J end by 6 bases, with 14 bases between. This CDR3 contains 13 residues. The CDR3 loop reads CASSQNGPSEQYV. The DNA for the CDR3 is TGTGCCAGCAGTCAAAACGGGCCGAGCGAGCAGTACGTC.

The chain combines TRBV28 with TRBJ2-1; no clear D gene. Trimming removed 5 bases from V and 1 base from J, with 9 bases in between. Germline V gene data show CDR1 as MDHEN and CDR2 as SYDVKM. This CDR3 has 14 amino acids. The CDR3 here is CASSGIRSYNEQFF. CDR3 DNA sequence: TGTGCCAGCAGTGGTATACGGTCCTACAATGAGCAGTTCTTC.

The J gene is TRBJ1-1, the V gene TRBV4-3; D is uncertain. The CDR3 spans 17 residues. Germline lookup yields CDR1 LGHNA and CDR2 YSLEER. Trimming shortened V by 2 bases and J by 0 bases, and 16 bases separated the two germline ends. The CDR3 region is CASSQSVVGGLNTEAFF. The CDR3 DNA sequence: TGCGCCAGCAGCCAAAGTGTTGTTGGCGGGTTGAACACTGAAGCTTTCTTT.

This sequence joins TRBV9 and TRBJ2-1; D assignment may be TRBD1 or TRBD2 (7 bases each). Germline CDR1 and CDR2: SGDLS and YYNGEE. The CDR3 covers 15 residues. Trimming removed 4 bases at V and 8 bases at J, with 19 bases between. CDR3: CASSLGGTAGHEQFF. CDR3 DNA sequence: TGTGCCAGCAGCCTGGGGGGGACAGCGGGGCATGAGCAGTTCTTC.

The V call is TRBV7-9, the J call TRBJ2-7, with 7 bases lining up with TRBD1. The ends lost 2 bases at V and 0 bases at J; junction bases unmatched: 7. This CDR3 spans 16 amino acids. Germline V gene data show CDR1 as SEHNR and CDR2 as FQNEAQ (reference sequence). As DNA, the CDR3 is TGTGCCAGCAGCTTATCGGGACAGCCTTTCTCCTACGAGCAGTACTTC. It encodes CASSLSGQPFSYEQYF.

The chain couples TRBV30 to TRBJ1-2; the D is unclear. V dropped 3 bases and J dropped 6 bases, with 11 bases sitting between them. CDR1 and CDR2 (germline): GTSNPN, SVGIG (reference sequence). This CDR3 comprises 12 residues. As DNA, the CDR3 is TGTGCCTGGAGCGCTCCGCCAGATGGCTACACCTTC. As protein: CAWSAPPDGYTF.

This rearrangement joins TRBV29-1 to TRBJ2-7; 9 nucleotides line up with TRBD1. Germline V CDR1 and CDR2: SQVTM, ANQGSEA. The CDR3 loop spans 12 amino acids. V was clipped by 6 bases and J by 13 bases; unmatched bases: 13. As DNA, the CDR3 is TGCAGCGTGAGAGACACAGGGGGCGTGAATTACTTC. Amino acids: CSVRDTGGVNYF.

For the CDR3, the DNA is TGCAGCGTTGATGGTAACACCGGGGAGCTGTTTTTT. Translated: CSVDGNTGELFF. This chain connects TRBV29-1 to TRBJ2-2; no clear D. There are 12 residues in the CDR3. The germline CDR1 and CDR2 sequences are SQVTM and ANQGSEA. Trimming took off 3 bases at V and 2 bases at J, with 4 bases between the two ends.

V is TRBV3-1 and J is TRBJ2-1; D is unclear. CDR1 and CDR2 from the germline V gene are LGHDT and YNNKEL (reference sequence). The CDR3 loop spans 12 amino acids. Trimming took 6 bases from V and 13 from J, leaving 16 bases between them. CDR3 sequence reads: CASSSTSQPQFF. CDR3 nucleotides: TGTGCCAGCAGTTCTACCAGCCAACCACAGTTCTTC.

V and J are TRBV12-3 or TRBV12-4 and TRBJ2-1; D call uncertain. The CDR3 extends over 12 amino acids. V was cut by 4 bases and J by 9 bases, with 10 bases left in between. CDR3 nucleotides: TGTGCCAGCAGTTCTGTATATCGTGAGCAGTTCTTC. Translated: CASSSVYREQFF.

V and J are TRBV30 and TRBJ2-1, with D hard to call. The CDR3 length is 11 residues. Germline assignment: CDR1 GTSNPN and CDR2 SVGIG (reference sequence). CDR3 amino acids: CVASSYNEQFF. The CDR3, as DNA: TGTGTGGCCAGCTCCTACAATGAGCAGTTCTTC.

This chain links TRBV20-1 with TRBJ2-5, with 10 nucleotides matching TRBD1. V shed 6 bases, J shed 0 bases, and the junction held 10 bases outside the gene matches. The V gene's germline CDR1 is DFQATT and CDR2 SNEGSKA (reference sequence). The CDR3 contains 16 residues. In DNA form, the CDR3 reads TGCAGTGCCGGGGGAGCGGGACAGGGGTACCAAGAGACCCAGTACTTC. This translates into CSAGGAGQGYQETQYF.

The V gene is TRBV20-1, the J gene TRBJ2-1, with 8 bases aligning to TRBD1. This CDR3 comprises 16 residues. The germline V gene encodes CDR1 DFQATT and CDR2 SNEGSKA (reference sequence). V shed 3 bases, J shed 4 bases, and the junction held 11 bases outside the gene matches. CDR3: CSASTIQGAGYNEQFF. DNA for the CDR3: TGCAGTGCTAGCACGATCCAGGGGGCCGGTTACAATGAGCAGTTCTTC.

The chain is built from TRBV20-1 and TRBJ2-7, with D possibly TRBD2 on 5 matching bases. The CDR3 consists of 13 residues. Trimming took off 6 bases at V and 1 base at J, with 13 bases between the two ends. CDR1 and CDR2 (germline): DFQATT, SNEGSKA (reference sequence). The CDR3 DNA is TGCAGTGCCCCTCGGGGTTCTTCCTACGAGCAGTACTTC. Encoded protein: CSAPRGSSYEQYF.

The CDR3 region is CASSPEPGTEPNSPLHF. Written as DNA, the CDR3 is TGTGCCAGCTCTCCCGAACCCGGGACAGAGCCTAATTCACCCCTCCACTTT. J is TRBJ1-6 and V is TRBV18, with 7 bases that match TRBD1. There are 17 residues in the CDR3. Trimming took 6 bases from V and 6 from J; bases not matched to a gene: 14. CDR1 and CDR2 from the germline V gene are KGHSH and LQKENI.

This chain connects TRBV7-9 to TRBJ2-7, with a weak D call TRBD1 (6 bases). Germline values: CDR1 SEHNR, CDR2 FQNEAQ (reference sequence). CDR3 length: 13 amino acids. The ends were cut back, 5 bases at V and 1 base at J, with 9 bases in the middle. The CDR3 loop reads CASSRTGSYEQYV. The CDR3 DNA is TGTGCCAGCAGCCGTACAGGGTCCTACGAGCAGTACGTC.